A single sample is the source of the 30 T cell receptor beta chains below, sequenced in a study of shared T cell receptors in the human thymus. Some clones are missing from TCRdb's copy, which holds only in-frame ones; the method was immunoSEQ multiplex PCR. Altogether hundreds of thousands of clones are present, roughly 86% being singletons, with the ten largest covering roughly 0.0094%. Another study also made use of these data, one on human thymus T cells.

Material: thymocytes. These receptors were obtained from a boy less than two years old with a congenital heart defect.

Written as DNA, the CDR3 is TGTGCCAGCAGCCTAACTCCGGGAGCCATCACAGATACGCAGTATTTT. Its translation: CASSLTPGAITDTQYF. The chain carries TRBV13 and TRBJ2-3, with a weak D call TRBD2 (6 bases). V lost 5 bases, J lost 2 bases, and 17 bases lay in between. This CDR3 is built from 16 residues. Germline CDR1 PRHDT, CDR2 FYEKMQ (reference sequence).

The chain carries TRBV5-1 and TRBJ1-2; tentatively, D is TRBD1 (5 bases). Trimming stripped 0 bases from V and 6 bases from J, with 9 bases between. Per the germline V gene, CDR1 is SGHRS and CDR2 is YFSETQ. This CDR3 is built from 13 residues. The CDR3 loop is CASSLARVNGYTF. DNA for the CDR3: TGCGCCAGCAGCTTGGCCAGGGTTAATGGCTACACCTTC.

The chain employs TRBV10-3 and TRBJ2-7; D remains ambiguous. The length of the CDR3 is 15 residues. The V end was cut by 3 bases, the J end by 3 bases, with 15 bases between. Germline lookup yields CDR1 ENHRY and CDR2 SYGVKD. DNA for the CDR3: TGTGCCATCAGTGATAGTTTGCACAGCCTCTACGAGCAGTACTTC. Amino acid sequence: CAISDSLHSLYEQYF.

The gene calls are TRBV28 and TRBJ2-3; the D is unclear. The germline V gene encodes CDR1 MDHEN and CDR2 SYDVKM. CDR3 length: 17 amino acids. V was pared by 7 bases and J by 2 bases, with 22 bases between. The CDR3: CASNTRSCGCYTDTQYF. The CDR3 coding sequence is TGTGCCAGCAACACCCGTTCGTGCGGTTGTTACACAGATACGCAGTATTTT. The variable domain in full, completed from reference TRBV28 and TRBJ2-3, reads DVKVTQSSRYLVKRTGEKVFLECVQDMDHENMFWYRQDPGLGLRLIYFSYDVKMKEKGDIPEGYSVSREKKERFSLILESASTNQTSMYLCASNTRSCGCYTDTQYFGPGTRLTVL.

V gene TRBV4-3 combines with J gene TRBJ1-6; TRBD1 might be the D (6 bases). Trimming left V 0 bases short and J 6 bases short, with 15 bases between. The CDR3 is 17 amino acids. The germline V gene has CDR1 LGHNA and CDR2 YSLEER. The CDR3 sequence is CASSQEGGPLLNSPLHF. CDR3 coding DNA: TGCGCCAGCAGCCAAGAAGGGGGACCCTTACTTAATTCACCCCTCCACTTT.

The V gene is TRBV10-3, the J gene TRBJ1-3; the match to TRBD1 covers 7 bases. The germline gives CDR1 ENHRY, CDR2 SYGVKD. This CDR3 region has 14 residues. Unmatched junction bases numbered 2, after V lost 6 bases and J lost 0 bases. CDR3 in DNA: TGTGCCATCAGGGCAGGGGGCTCTGGAAACACCATATATTTT. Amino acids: CAIRAGGSGNTIYF.

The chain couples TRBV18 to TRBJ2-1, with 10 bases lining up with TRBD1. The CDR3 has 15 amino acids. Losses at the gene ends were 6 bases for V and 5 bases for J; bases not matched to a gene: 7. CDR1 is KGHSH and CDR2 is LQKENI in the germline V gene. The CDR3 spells CASSLGTGANNEQFF. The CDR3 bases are TGTGCCAGCTCCCTCGGGACAGGGGCAAACAATGAGCAGTTCTTC. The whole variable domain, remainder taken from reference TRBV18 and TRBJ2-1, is NAGVMQNPRHLVRRRGQEARLRCSPMKGHSHVYWYRQLPEEGLKFMVYLQKENIIDESGMPKERFSAEFPKEGPSILRIQQVVRGDSAAYFCASSLGTGANNEQFFGPGTRLTVL.

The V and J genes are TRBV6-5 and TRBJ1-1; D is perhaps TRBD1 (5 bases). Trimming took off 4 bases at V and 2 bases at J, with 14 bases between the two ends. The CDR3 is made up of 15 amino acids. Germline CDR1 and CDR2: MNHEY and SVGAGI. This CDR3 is CASSSDRTHNTEAFF. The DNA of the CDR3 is TGTGCCAGCAGTTCCGACCGGACACACAACACTGAAGCTTTCTTT.

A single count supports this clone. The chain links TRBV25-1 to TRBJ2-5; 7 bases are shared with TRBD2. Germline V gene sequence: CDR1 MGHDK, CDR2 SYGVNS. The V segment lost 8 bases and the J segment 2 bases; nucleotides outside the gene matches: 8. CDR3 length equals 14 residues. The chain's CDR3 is CASGAGEGQETQYF. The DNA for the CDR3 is TGTGCCAGCGGTGCGGGAGAGGGACAAGAGACCCAGTACTTC.

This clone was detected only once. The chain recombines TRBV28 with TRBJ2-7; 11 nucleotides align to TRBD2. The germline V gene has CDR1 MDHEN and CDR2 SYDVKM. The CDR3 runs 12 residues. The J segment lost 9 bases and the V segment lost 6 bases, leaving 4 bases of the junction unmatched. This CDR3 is CASRKLAGGQYF. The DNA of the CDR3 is TGTGCCAGCAGAAAGCTAGCGGGAGGGCAGTACTTC.

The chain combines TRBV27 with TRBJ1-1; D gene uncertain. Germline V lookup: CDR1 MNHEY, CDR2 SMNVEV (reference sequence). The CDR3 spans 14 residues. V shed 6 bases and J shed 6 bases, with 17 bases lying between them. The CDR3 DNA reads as TGTGCCAGCAGACTCGTGGGAGGGAGCGCTGAAGCTTTCTTT. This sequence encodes CASRLVGGSAEAFF.

The CDR3 region is CASSSQPGTEAFF. The CDR3 DNA reads as TGTGCCAGCAGCTCCCAACCGGGCACTGAAGCTTTCTTT. The chain carries TRBV6-5 and TRBJ1-1; D unresolved. The germline gives CDR1 MNHEY, CDR2 SVGAGI. Trimming stripped 6 bases from V and 4 bases from J, with 12 bases between. The CDR3 sequence is 13 residues long.

CDR3 in amino acids: CASRKRQSGVQETQYF. In DNA form, the CDR3 reads TGTGCCAGCAGGAAAAGACAGTCAGGTGTCCAAGAGACCCAGTACTTC. The V and J genes are TRBV13 and TRBJ2-5; D may be TRBD1 (5 bases). Germline values: CDR1 PRHDT, CDR2 FYEKMQ (reference sequence). This CDR3 region has 16 residues. Between the trimmed V and J ends, which lost 6 bases and 1 base, there was a span of 18 bases.

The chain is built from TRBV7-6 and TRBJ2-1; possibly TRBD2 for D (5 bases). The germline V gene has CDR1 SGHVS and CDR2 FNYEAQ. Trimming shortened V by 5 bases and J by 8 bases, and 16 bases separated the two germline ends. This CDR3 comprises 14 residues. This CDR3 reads CASSRQGRPHEQFF. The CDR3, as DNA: TGTGCCAGCAGCCGGCAAGGGAGACCCCATGAGCAGTTCTTC.

The CDR3 reads CATSFYRATYNSPLHF. In nucleotides, the CDR3 is TGTGCCACCTCTTTCTACAGGGCCACCTATAATTCACCCCTCCACTTT. The rearrangement uses TRBV28 and TRBJ1-6, with TRBD1 as a possible D gene (6 bases). This CDR3 has 16 residues. From germline, CDR1 is MDHEN and CDR2 SYDVKM. V was cut by 10 bases and J by 2 bases, with 18 bases left in between.

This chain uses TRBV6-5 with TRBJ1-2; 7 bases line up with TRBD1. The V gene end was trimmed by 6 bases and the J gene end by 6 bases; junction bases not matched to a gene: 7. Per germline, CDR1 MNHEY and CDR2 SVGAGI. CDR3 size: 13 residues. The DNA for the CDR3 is TGTGCCAGCAGCTTACAGGGGTTTGATGGCTACACCTTC. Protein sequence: CASSLQGFDGYTF.

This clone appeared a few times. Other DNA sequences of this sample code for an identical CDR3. The CDR3 is CASSLGTGDSPLHF. The CDR3 DNA reads TGCGCCAGCAGCCTCGGGACAGGGGATTCACCCCTCCACTTT. The J gene is TRBJ1-6, the V gene TRBV5-1, with 10 bases that match TRBD1. V was pared by 4 bases and J by 8 bases, with 3 bases of the junction left unmatched. This CDR3 comprises 14 residues. Germline V gene lookup returns CDR1 SGHRS and CDR2 YFSETQ.

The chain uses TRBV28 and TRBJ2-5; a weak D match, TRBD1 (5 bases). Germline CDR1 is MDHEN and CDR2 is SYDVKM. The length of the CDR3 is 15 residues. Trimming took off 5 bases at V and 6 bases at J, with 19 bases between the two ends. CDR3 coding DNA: TGTGCCAGCAGTCCGGCGACAGCGCAGGATCAGACCCAGTACTTC. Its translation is CASSPATAQDQTQYF.

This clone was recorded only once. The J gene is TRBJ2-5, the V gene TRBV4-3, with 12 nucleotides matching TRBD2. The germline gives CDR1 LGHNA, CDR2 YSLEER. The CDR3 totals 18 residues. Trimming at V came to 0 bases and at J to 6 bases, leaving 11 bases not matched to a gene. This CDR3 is CASSQEASGGADGQTQYF. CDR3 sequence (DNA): TGCGCCAGCAGCCAAGAGGCTAGCGGGGGGGCAGACGGACAGACCCAGTACTTC.

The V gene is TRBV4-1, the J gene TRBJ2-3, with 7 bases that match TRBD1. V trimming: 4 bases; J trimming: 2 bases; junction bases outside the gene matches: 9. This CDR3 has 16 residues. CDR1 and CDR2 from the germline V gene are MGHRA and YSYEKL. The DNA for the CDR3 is TGCGCCAGCAGCCGAATTCCGGGACAGTACACAGATACGCAGTATTTT. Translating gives CASSRIPGQYTDTQYF.

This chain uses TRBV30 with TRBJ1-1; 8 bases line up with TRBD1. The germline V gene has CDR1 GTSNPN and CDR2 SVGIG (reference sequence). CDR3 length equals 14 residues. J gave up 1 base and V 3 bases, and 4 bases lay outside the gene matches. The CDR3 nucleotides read TGTGCCTGGAGCCCGGACAGGGAGAACACTGAAGCTTTCTTT. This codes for CAWSPDRENTEAFF.

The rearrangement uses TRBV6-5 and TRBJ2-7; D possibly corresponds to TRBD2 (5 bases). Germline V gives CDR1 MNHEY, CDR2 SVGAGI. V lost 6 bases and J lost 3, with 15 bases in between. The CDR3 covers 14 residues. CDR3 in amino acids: CASSPDRGGYEQYF. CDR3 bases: TGTGCCAGCAGCCCTGATCGGGGTGGCTACGAGCAGTACTTC.

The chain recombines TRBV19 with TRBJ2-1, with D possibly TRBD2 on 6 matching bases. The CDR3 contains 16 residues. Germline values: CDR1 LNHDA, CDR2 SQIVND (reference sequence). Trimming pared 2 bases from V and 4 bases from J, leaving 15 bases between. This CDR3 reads CASSISGTPRYNEQFF. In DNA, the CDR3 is TGTGCCAGTAGTATATCCGGGACTCCAAGATACAATGAGCAGTTCTTC.

The CDR3 nucleotides are TGTGCCAGCAGCTTTCGGGCCTACAATGAGCAGTTCTTC. Protein: CASSFRAYNEQFF. V is TRBV11-2 and J is TRBJ2-1; unclear D gene. The germline V gene has CDR1 SGHAT and CDR2 FQNNGV. V was trimmed by 3 bases and J by 2 bases, leaving 5 bases between them. The CDR3 is 13 amino acids.

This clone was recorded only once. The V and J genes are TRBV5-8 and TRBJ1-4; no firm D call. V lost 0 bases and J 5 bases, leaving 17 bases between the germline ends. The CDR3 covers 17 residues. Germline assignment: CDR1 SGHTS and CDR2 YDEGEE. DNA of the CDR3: TGTGCCAGCAGCTTGGAACGTCCCAAGATCCGGAATGAAAAACTGTTTTTT. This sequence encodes CASSLERPKIRNEKLFF.

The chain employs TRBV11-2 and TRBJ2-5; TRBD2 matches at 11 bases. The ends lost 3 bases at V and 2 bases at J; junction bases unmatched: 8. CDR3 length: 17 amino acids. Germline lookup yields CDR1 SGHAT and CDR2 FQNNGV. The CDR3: CASSLASGGKLQETQYF. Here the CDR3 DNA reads TGTGCCAGCAGCTTGGCTAGCGGGGGGAAACTTCAAGAGACCCAGTACTTC.

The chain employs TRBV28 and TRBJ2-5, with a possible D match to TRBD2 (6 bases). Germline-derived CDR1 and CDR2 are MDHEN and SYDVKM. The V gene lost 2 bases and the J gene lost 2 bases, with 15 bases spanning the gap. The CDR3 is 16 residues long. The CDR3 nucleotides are TGTGCCAGCAGTTTACGGGAACGTGGAGGGCAAGAGACCCAGTACTTC. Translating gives CASSLRERGGQETQYF.

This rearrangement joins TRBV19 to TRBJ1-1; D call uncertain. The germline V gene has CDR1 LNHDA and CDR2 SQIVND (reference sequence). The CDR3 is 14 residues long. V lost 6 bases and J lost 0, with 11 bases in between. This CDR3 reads CASSPLPLNTEAFF. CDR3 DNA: TGTGCCAGTAGCCCCCTTCCCCTGAACACTGAAGCTTTCTTT. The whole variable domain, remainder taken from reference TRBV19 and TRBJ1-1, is DGGITQSPKYLFRKEGQNVTLSCEQNLNHDAMYWYRQDPGQGLRLIYYSQIVNDFQKGDIAEGYSVSREKKESFPLTVTSAQKNPTAFYLCASSPLPLNTEAFFGQGTRLTVV.

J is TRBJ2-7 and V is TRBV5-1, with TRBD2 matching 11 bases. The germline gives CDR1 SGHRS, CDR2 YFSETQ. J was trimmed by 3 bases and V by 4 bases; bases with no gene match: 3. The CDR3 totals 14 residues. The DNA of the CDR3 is TGCGCCAGCAGCCCGGGACTAGCGGTCTACGAGCAGTACTTC. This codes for CASSPGLAVYEQYF.

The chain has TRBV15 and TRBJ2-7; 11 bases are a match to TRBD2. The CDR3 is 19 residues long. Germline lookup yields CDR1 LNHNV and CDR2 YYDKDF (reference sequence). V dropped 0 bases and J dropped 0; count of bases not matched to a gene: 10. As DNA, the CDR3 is TGTGCCACCAGCAGAGATAGGAGTAGCGGGGGGGAGAGCTCCTACGAGCAGTACTTC. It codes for CATSRDRSSGGESSYEQYF.